Below, 25 T cell receptor beta chains from the same sample are listed, as sequenced in a study of CXCR3-negative and CXCR3-positive naive CD8 T cells. Points from the study as a whole: CXCR3-positive naive cells had more hydrophobic TRB CDR3s than CXCR3-negative naive cells.

Their recognized antigens are unknown. Libraries were UMI-labeled 5' RACE TRB cDNA. One entry per CDR3 protein, without DNA, is what TCRdb gives after re-calling the 5' RACE reads. The sample has approximately 65,000 distinct CDR3 sequences; the top ten hold 0.55% to 0.8%. Source material: naive CXCR3+ CD8+ T cells from blood. Subset of the sample: CD45RO-CCR7+CD27+CD95- naive CD8+ T cells expressing CXCR3 (TNR3+). The receptors were sampled from a human donor in good health. Some clones in this sample may be carry-over from other donors' samples.

This rearrangement joins TRBV15 to TRBJ1-6; TCRdb designates TRBD1, a call that cannot be tested without DNA. Germline V gene sequence: CDR1 LNHNV, CDR2 YYDKDF (reference sequence). This CDR3 comprises 15 residues. CDR3 amino acids: CATSEGQGVYSPLHF.

This chain uses TRBV2 with TRBJ2-5. The CDR3 totals 13 residues. Looked up from germline, CDR1 is SNHLY and CDR2 is FYNNEI. The CDR3: CASSEDGKETQYF.

The chain employs TRBV15 and TRBJ1-1; as DNA is missing, the TRBD1 call by TCRdb cannot be tested. The CDR3 is made up of 15 amino acids. Germline CDR1 and CDR2: LNHNV and YYDKDF (reference sequence). This CDR3 reads CATSRALGANTEAFF. The variable domain in full, completed from reference TRBV15 and TRBJ1-1, reads DAMVIQNPRYQVTQFGKPVTLSCSQTLNHNVMYWYQQKSSQAPKLLFHYYDKDFNNEADTPDNFQSRRPNTSFCFLDIRSPGLGDTAMYLCATSRALGANTEAFFGQGTRLTVV.

The CDR3 sequence: CASSFLAGGPDTQYF. The rearrangement joins TRBV6-5 to TRBJ2-3; TCRdb proposes TRBD2, but this gene call is untestable without DNA. There are 15 residues in the CDR3. The germline V gene encodes CDR1 MNHEY and CDR2 SVGAGI.

J is TRBJ2-7 and V is TRBV20-1; the TCRdb D gene call, TRBD1, has no DNA to confirm it. This CDR3 has 13 amino acids. The germline CDR1 and CDR2 sequences are DFQATT and SNEGSKA (reference sequence). CDR3 loop: CSARDSRDYEQYF.

The rearrangement links TRBV7-9 to TRBJ2-1; the D call of TRBD2 rests on TCRdb alone, since no DNA is present to check it. The CDR3 has 16 residues. Per germline, CDR1 SEHNR and CDR2 FQNEAQ (reference sequence). CDR3: CASSFRGPGPPNEQFF.

The gene calls are TRBV6-2 or TRBV6-3 and TRBJ2-7; lacking DNA, the TRBD2 call made by TCRdb goes unchecked. The CDR3 runs to 15 residues. Germline V gene sequence: CDR1 MNHEY, CDR2 SVGEGT. CDR3 loop: CASSYPREQAYEQYF.

This chain links TRBV7-6 with TRBJ2-3; TCRdb reports TRBD1, a call that lacks DNA to check it against. Germline-derived CDR1 and CDR2 are SGHVS and FNYEAQ. The CDR3 is made up of 17 amino acids. CDR3 amino acids: CASSRMGQGAGTDTQYF.

V usage is TRBV7-8 and J usage is TRBJ1-6; TCRdb's D gene call, TRBD1, goes unchecked for lack of DNA. Germline V gene data show CDR1 as SGHVS and CDR2 as FQNEAQ. The CDR3 has 14 residues. This CDR3 reads CASSLGWGESPLHF.

The rearrangement links TRBV9 to TRBJ2-2; checking the TCRdb D call of TRBD1 is not possible without DNA. The CDR3 contains 16 residues. Germline CDR1 reads SGDLS; CDR2 reads YYNGEE. The CDR3: CASSVALQVDGGELFF.

This chain links TRBV5-1 with TRBJ2-7. The V gene's germline CDR1 is SGHRS and CDR2 YFSETQ. The CDR3 covers 15 residues. The CDR3 is CASSLDVGGSYEQYF.

The V and J genes are TRBV20-1 and TRBJ2-1; TCRdb's D call, TRBD2, is unchecked because there is no DNA. CDR3 size: 16 residues. From germline, CDR1 is DFQATT and CDR2 SNEGSKA (reference sequence). The CDR3: CSARGPSFPRDNEQFF.

Here the CDR3 reads CASSLGPGGYEQYF. V and J are TRBV11-3 and TRBJ2-7. The CDR3 spans 14 residues. From germline, CDR1 is SGHNT and CDR2 YENEEA. Complete variable domain (other parts from reference TRBV11-3 and TRBJ2-7): EAGVVQSPRYKIIEKKQPVAFWCNPISGHNTLYWYLQNLGQGPELLIRYENEEAVDDSQLPKDRFSAERLKGVDSTLKIQPAELGDSAVYLCASSLGPGGYEQYFGPGTRLTVT.

The rearrangement uses TRBV7-7 and TRBJ2-5; TCRdb indicates TRBD1, and absent DNA this call remains unverified. Germline V gene lookup returns CDR1 SSHAT and CDR2 FNYEAQ (reference sequence). The CDR3 is 14 amino acids. The CDR3 protein is CASSILQGEETQYF. The entire variable domain, with the rest obtained from reference TRBV7-7 and TRBJ2-5, is as follows: GAGVSQSPRYKVTKRGQDVTLRCDPISSHATLYWYQQALGQGPEFLTYFNYEAQPDKSGLPSDRFSAERPEGSISTLTIQRTEQRDSAMYRCASSILQGEETQYFGPGTRLLVL.

The CDR3 protein is CASSWGQPPSYEQYF. The V gene is TRBV6-2 or TRBV6-3, the J gene TRBJ2-7; absent DNA, TCRdb's TRBD1 call cannot be checked. Germline V gives CDR1 MNHEY, CDR2 SVGEGT. The CDR3 spans 15 residues.

V usage is TRBV10-3 and J usage is TRBJ2-7. This CDR3 spans 12 amino acids. Germline-derived CDR1 and CDR2 are ENHRY and SYGVKD. CDR3 sequence: CAISDTAYEQYF.

This CDR3 reads CASTAGAPDTQYF. The V gene is TRBV12-3 or TRBV12-4, the J gene TRBJ2-3; TCRdb's assignment of TRBD1 cannot be checked, as there is no DNA. The CDR3 covers 13 residues.

This chain joins TRBV6-6 and TRBJ2-3. CDR3 length equals 15 residues. Germline assignment: CDR1 MNHNY and CDR2 SVGAGI (reference sequence). The CDR3: CASSYLTRSTDTQYF.

The chain employs TRBV7-2 and TRBJ2-1. Germline V gives CDR1 SGHTA, CDR2 FQGNSA. CDR3 length: 14 amino acids. CDR3 sequence reads: CASSFLGSYNEQFF. Supplemented by reference TRBV7-2 and TRBJ2-1, the full variable domain reads GAGVSQSPSNKVTEKGKDVELRCDPISGHTALYWYRQSLGQGLEFLIYFQGNSAPDKSGLPSDRFSAERTGGSVSTLTIQRTQQEDSAVYLCASSFLGSYNEQFFGPGTRLTVL.

This sequence joins TRBV10-3 and TRBJ2-5; TCRdb picks TRBD2, but there is no DNA to check that call. CDR1 and CDR2 from the germline V gene are ENHRY and SYGVKD. The CDR3 is made up of 15 amino acids. CDR3 loop: CAISDASGGKETQYF.

The genes are TRBV11-1 and TRBJ2-1. The CDR3 spans 15 residues. From germline, CDR1 is SGHAT and CDR2 FQDESV (reference sequence). The CDR3 here is CASSPDGSSYNEQFF.

V gene TRBV13 combines with J gene TRBJ2-1; with no DNA, the TCRdb D assignment of TRBD1 cannot be verified. Germline assignment: CDR1 PRHDT and CDR2 FYEKMQ (reference sequence). This CDR3 is 14 amino acids long. The CDR3 reads CASSGQGADNEQFF.

The chain joins TRBV20-1 to TRBJ2-7; TCRdb's D call, TRBD1, is unchecked because there is no DNA. Germline V gene data show CDR1 as DFQATT and CDR2 as SNEGSKA (reference sequence). The CDR3 spans 15 residues. The CDR3 here is CSATDGDRGAYEQYF.

V gene TRBV6-2 or TRBV6-3 combines with J gene TRBJ2-4; TCRdb gives TRBD1 as the D gene, but with no DNA this cannot be confirmed. The germline gives CDR1 MNHEY, CDR2 SVGEGT. The CDR3 is made up of 11 amino acids. The CDR3 sequence: CASRLEGVEYF.

J is TRBJ2-7 and V is TRBV11-1. The CDR3 is 13 residues long. Germline V lookup: CDR1 SGHAT, CDR2 FQDESV (reference sequence). The CDR3 region is CASSFGGAYEQYF.